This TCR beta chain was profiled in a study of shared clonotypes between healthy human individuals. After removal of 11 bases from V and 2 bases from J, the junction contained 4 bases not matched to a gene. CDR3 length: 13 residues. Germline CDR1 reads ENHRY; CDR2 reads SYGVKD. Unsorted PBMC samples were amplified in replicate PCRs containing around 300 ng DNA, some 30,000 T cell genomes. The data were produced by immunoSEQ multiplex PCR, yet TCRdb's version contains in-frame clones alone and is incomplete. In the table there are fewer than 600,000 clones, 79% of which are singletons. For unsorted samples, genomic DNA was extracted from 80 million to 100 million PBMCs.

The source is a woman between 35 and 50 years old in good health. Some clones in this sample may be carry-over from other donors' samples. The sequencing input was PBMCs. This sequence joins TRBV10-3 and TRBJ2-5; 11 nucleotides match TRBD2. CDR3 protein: CAVGLAVQETQYF. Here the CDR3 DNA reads TGTGCCGTGGGACTAGCGGTTCAAGAGACCCAGTACTTC.